This T cell receptor beta chain appears in the sequencing data of a study of metastatic and nonmetastatic thyroid tumors. Study context: Thyroid patients, malignant and benign, had repertoires compared across blood and tumor or nodule tissue. Points from the study as a whole: Reportedly, malignant thyroid tumors had significantly higher TCR beta diversity than benign nodules, in blood and tumor.

The sample holds many counts of this clone. As yet, its antigen is unknown. Treatment of any kind had been given to no patient before thyroid surgery. MiXCR reprocessed the PCR reads for TCRdb. The table shows around 65,000 clones, with 13% to 15% occurring only once. Between the trimmed V and J ends, which lost 5 bases and 7 bases, there was a span of 15 bases. Germline V gives CDR1 SGHTA, CDR2 FQGTGA. This CDR3 contains 14 residues. The clonotype was recovered from a male donor with papillary thyroid cancer or a benign thyroid nodule (not recorded which). Some clones in this sample may be carry-over from other donors' samples. The sequenced sample consisted of blood. The rearrangement uses TRBV7-3 and TRBJ2-1; D perhaps matches TRBD2 (6 bases). CDR3 DNA: TGTGCCAGCAGCCCCTCGCGGGAAAGTAATGAGCAGTTCTTC. Encoded protein: CASSPSRESNEQFF.